This T cell receptor beta chain is from a study of T-cell memory formation after mild COVID-19. The wider study: TCR clusters were mostly donor specific.

The germline gives CDR1 GTSNPN, CDR2 SVGIG (reference sequence). The V end was cut by 1 base, the J end by 5 bases, with 20 bases between. The CDR3 sequence is 16 residues long. MiXCR, run by TCRdb on the 5' RACE reads, gives a single entry per CDR3 protein. The sample lists 500,000 to 600,000 distinct CDR3 sequences; about a sixth were seen once. The receptor's source is an adult woman who had mild COVID-19 (a few samples of this study predate the infection). Cell type and time point are not known. Sequencing was done on a sample of PBMCs or a T cell subset sorted from them (not recorded which). The chain carries TRBV30 and TRBJ1-1; D not resolved. The CDR3 DNA sequence: TGTGCCTGGAGTGCCCCTCACCGTACGTGGAGAACTGAAGCTTTCTTT. It codes for CAWSAPHRTWRTEAFF.